This TCR beta chain is drawn from a study of CXCR3-negative and CXCR3-positive naive CD8 T cells. CDR1 is SGHRS, CDR2 YFSETQ, per germline. CDR3 length: 14 residues. The libraries of TRB cDNA were prepared using 5' RACE with UMI labels. For each CDR3 protein, TCRdb gives one entry from its re-call of the 5' RACE reads, without DNA. This sample's table has roughly 48,000 distinct CDR3 sequences. For this clonotype: Its antigen remains unidentified.

Study-wide results and caveats: In naive cells, CXCR3-negative and CXCR3-positive subsets had similar TRBV-TRBJ usage; memory cells differed. Relative to memory CD8+ cells, whose diversity was much lower, both naive subsets had comparably high diversity. Fresh PBMCs went into most assays, and CXCR3 expression partly declined after cryopreservation.

The V gene is TRBV5-1, the J gene TRBJ2-3; lacking DNA, the TRBD1 call made by TCRdb goes unchecked. This clonotype originated in a human donor in good health. Some clones in this sample may be carry-over from other donors' samples. The sample taken for sequencing was memory CD8+ T cells from blood. This CDR3 is CASSSGQGTDTQYF.